This passage covers 20 T cell receptor beta chains from one sample sequenced in a study of spatial heterogeneity in lung cancer. Each CDR3 protein is one row after TCRdb ran MiXCR on the 5' RACE reads. The sample has 13,000 or so distinct CDR3 sequences; approximately 5.6% are singletons. Their antigens are not known. Time point denoted: sample taken at primary tumor resection. Study-wide results and limits: Mutation tallies in tumors tracked expanded intratumoral alpha and beta TCR counts.

The source was lung tumor tissue, collected at surgery. Every receptor here comes from a female donor with early-stage non-small cell lung cancer.

This clonotype is classed as medium-sized. As an off-target read in a library built for alpha chains, this beta chain has a frequency of little significance. This chain connects TRBV7-9 to TRBJ2-1; weak D call: TRBD1 (5 bases). The V and J ends lost 1 base and 0 bases respectively, with 13 bases between them. CDR1 is SEHNR, CDR2 FQNEAQ, per germline (reference sequence). The CDR3 sequence is 17 residues long. DNA of the CDR3: TGTGCCAGCAGCTTAGAAGGGGCAACTGCCTCCTACAATGAGCAGTTCTTC. The encoded protein is CASSLEGATASYNEQFF.

This clonotype was picked up many times. This beta chain turned up in a library designed for alpha chains; as an off-target read, its abundance says little. The rearrangement joins TRBV4-2 to TRBJ2-5, with TRBD2 identical over 8 bases. Unmatched junction bases numbered 7, after V lost 5 bases and J lost 5 bases. CDR1 and CDR2 from the germline V gene are LGHNA and YNFKEQ. This CDR3 is 14 amino acids long. In nucleotides, the CDR3 is TGTGCCAGCAGCGGCGGGACTAGGGGCGAGACCCAGTACTTC. It yields the protein CASSGGTRGETQYF.

A remark on this clonotype: Since the library was made to target alpha chains, this beta chain is a stray read and its abundance is not meaningful. The chain is built from TRBV6-5 and TRBJ2-2; 10 bases map to TRBD1. The CDR3 has 14 residues. CDR1 is MNHEY and CDR2 is SVGAGI in the germline V gene. V lost 6 bases to trimming and J lost 7 bases; unmatched junction nucleotides: 5. The CDR3 DNA sequence: TGTGCCAGCAGCCAGGACAGGGGGTACGGGGAGCTGTTTTTT. This translates into CASSQDRGYGELFF.

The table lists this clonotype with many counts. Because the library targeted alpha chains, this beta chain is an off-target read whose size means little. The rearrangement joins TRBV12-3 or TRBV12-4 to TRBJ1-5; 7 bases match TRBD1. The ends lost 3 bases at V and 2 bases at J; junction bases unmatched: 4. The CDR3 runs 15 residues. Here the CDR3 reads CASSFPGGGNQPQHF. DNA for the CDR3: TGTGCCAGCAGTTTCCCAGGGGGGGGCAATCAGCCCCAGCATTTT.

This clonotype occurred many times. This beta chain lies outside the target of a library built for alpha chains; its clone size means little. This sequence joins TRBV5-1 and TRBJ1-2; TRBD1 aligns across 10 bases. This CDR3 contains 15 residues. Germline V gene data show CDR1 as SGHRS and CDR2 as YFSETQ. Losses at the gene ends were 4 bases for V and 4 bases for J; bases not matched to a gene: 7. CDR3 DNA: TGCGCCAGCAGCGCGCCGGACAGGGGGATCTATGGCTACACCTTC. Translated, it gives CASSAPDRGIYGYTF.

This clonotype has a count of ten or more. This beta chain represents an off-target read in a library built for alpha chains; its size is of limited meaning. The chain couples TRBV5-1 to TRBJ2-1; D may match TRBD1 or TRBD2 (6 bases each). The germline CDR1 and CDR2 sequences are SGHRS and YFSETQ. Trimming shortened V by 0 bases and J by 8 bases, and 15 bases separated the two germline ends. The CDR3 is made up of 15 amino acids. CDR3 DNA sequence: TGCGCCAGCAGCTTGGGACGGGGGCGCGGGGATGAGCAGTTCTTC. The encoded protein is CASSLGRGRGDEQFF.

This clonotype was counted many times. The library was designed around alpha chains, so this beta chain is a stray read whose abundance carries little weight. The chain employs TRBV12-3 or TRBV12-4 and TRBJ2-1; D is uncertain. The CDR3 runs to 13 residues. With 3 bases removed from V and 7 bases from J, the gap between germline ends came to 10 bases. CDR3 protein: CASSFVGPNEQFF. The CDR3 coding sequence is TGTGCCAGCAGTTTTGTGGGCCCAAATGAGCAGTTCTTC.

The sample holds many counts of this clonotype. For a library built for alpha chains, this beta chain is a stray read; little rests on its size. The J gene is TRBJ1-2, the V gene TRBV7-2; D is perhaps TRBD1 (6 bases). The CDR3 has 15 residues. Germline loops: CDR1 SGHTA, CDR2 FQGNSA. V gave up 4 bases and J gave up 7 bases, with 19 bases separating them. This chain's CDR3 is CASSSRLLGAGGYTF. CDR3 DNA sequence: TGTGCCAGCAGCTCGCGGCTACTGGGGGCTGGTGGCTACACCTTC.

This clonotype showed up many times. As an off-target read in a library built for alpha chains, this beta chain has a frequency of little significance. The chain uses TRBV14 and TRBJ2-2; D is unresolved. CDR1 SGHDN and CDR2 FVKESK come from the germline V gene. The germline V and J ends were trimmed by 2 bases and 7 bases, with 8 bases remaining between them. CDR3 length equals 13 residues. The CDR3, as DNA: TGTGCCAGCAGCCAAATAGTCGGCGGGGAGCTGTTTTTT. Translating gives CASSQIVGGELFF.

This clonotype was detected many times. Being off target in a library aimed at alpha chains, this beta chain has a size of little meaning. The CDR3 DNA sequence: TGCAGCGTTGAAATCCCCACCACCGGGACCGGGGAGCTGTTTTTT. It translates to CSVEIPTTGTGELFF. This chain uses TRBV29-1 with TRBJ2-2; no clear D gene. CDR1 and CDR2 from the germline V gene are SQVTM and ANQGSEA. V was cut by 2 bases and J by 5 bases, with 15 bases left in between. The CDR3 extends over 15 amino acids.

Relative to its sample, this clonotype is medium-sized. This beta chain is an off-target read within a library intended for alpha chains, so its frequency means little. This chain links TRBV3-1 with TRBJ2-2, with TRBD1 matching 7 bases. In germline, CDR1 is LGHDT, CDR2 YNNKEL (reference sequence). V lost 6 bases, J lost 6 bases, and 4 bases stayed unmatched. The CDR3 has 13 residues. The CDR3 loop is CASSRTGSGELFF. DNA of the CDR3: TGTGCCAGCAGTCGGACAGGATCCGGGGAGCTGTTTTTT.

This clonotype was detected many times. This beta chain came through as a stray read in a library set up for alpha chains, and its size says little. The chain links TRBV2 to TRBJ2-7, with D unresolved. The CDR3 sequence is 12 residues long. The germline CDR1 and CDR2 sequences are SNHLY and FYNNEI. V shed 7 bases and J shed 2 bases, with 9 bases lying between them. CDR3 in amino acids: CASKLTPYEQYF. The DNA for the CDR3 is TGTGCCAGCAAGTTAACACCCTACGAGCAGTACTTC.

The sample holds many counts of this clonotype. Because the library targeted alpha chains, this beta chain is an off-target read whose size means little. The chain uses TRBV7-3 and TRBJ2-3, with TRBD1 matching 9 bases. J was trimmed by 7 bases and V by 8 bases; bases with no gene match: 10. Germline CDR1 SGHTA, CDR2 FQGTGA. This CDR3 region has 14 residues. The CDR3 coding sequence is TGTGCCAGCTCGCCGGGACAGGGTTTAAATACGCAGTATTTT. Protein product: CASSPGQGLNTQYF.

This clonotype has more than one count but fewer than ten. This beta chain represents an off-target read in a library built for alpha chains; its size is of limited meaning. CDR3 in amino acids: CASDATGGTDTQYF. Written as DNA, the CDR3 is TGCGCCAGCGACGCTACAGGGGGCACAGATACGCAGTATTTT. The chain links TRBV5-1 to TRBJ2-3; 7 nucleotides align to TRBD1. Germline V gene sequence: CDR1 SGHRS, CDR2 YFSETQ. With V trimmed by 7 bases and J by 1 base, 6 bases remained unmatched. The CDR3 is made up of 14 amino acids.

This clonotype appeared many times. This beta chain is a stray sequence in a library constructed for alpha chains; its clone size is not meaningful. The chain joins TRBV7-9 to TRBJ2-5; D gene uncertain. Germline V gene data show CDR1 as SEHNR and CDR2 as FQNEAQ (reference sequence). The CDR3 extends over 12 amino acids. Deletions cut 8 bases from V and 2 bases from J, with 9 bases between. The CDR3 loop is CASGVVQETQYF. The CDR3 nucleotides are TGTGCCAGCGGGGTGGTGCAAGAGACCCAGTACTTC. Full variable domain (rest looked up from reference TRBV7-9 and TRBJ2-5): DTGVSQNPRHKITKRGQNVTFRCDPISEHNRLYWYRQTLGQGPEFLTYFQNEAQLEKSRLLSDRFSAERPKGSFSTLEIQRTEQGDSAMYLCASGVVQETQYFGPGTRLLVL.

A note on this clonotype: Within a library made for alpha chains, this beta chain is off target, and its count is uninformative. The chain recombines TRBV6-5 with TRBJ2-1; possible D gene TRBD2, 5 bases. V was clipped by 2 bases and J by 8 bases, with 22 bases between them. In germline, CDR1 is MNHEY, CDR2 SVGAGI. The CDR3 spans 17 residues. The CDR3 DNA is TGTGCCAGCAGTTACCGCCCCATGTCCCCGAGGGTCGATGAGCAGTTCTTC. Translation: CASSYRPMSPRVDEQFF.

This clonotype is judged medium-sized. This beta chain is an off-target read within a library intended for alpha chains, so its frequency means little. The chain links TRBV20-1 to TRBJ1-6; D is uncertain. Germline V gene data show CDR1 as DFQATT and CDR2 as SNEGSKA (reference sequence). The CDR3 is 14 residues long. V was cut by 6 bases and J by 9 bases, with 18 bases left in between. CDR3 nucleotide sequence: TGCAGTGCGCGGCTGGGCCCAGTGAGTTCACCCCTCCACTTT. Translated: CSARLGPVSSPLHF.

This clonotype was counted many times. Found in a library prepared for alpha chains, this beta chain is an off-target read, and its abundance has little meaning. The chain employs TRBV6-2 or TRBV6-3 and TRBJ2-2; no firm D call. V lost 4 bases and J 1 base, leaving 19 bases between the germline ends. This CDR3 spans 18 amino acids. Germline V gene sequence: CDR1 MNHEY, CDR2 SVGEGT. CDR3 protein: CASSLSDLTNLNTGELFF. The DNA of the CDR3 is TGTGCCAGCAGTTTATCAGATCTTACAAACCTGAACACCGGGGAGCTGTTTTTT.

This clonotype was picked up many times. This beta chain lies outside the target of a library built for alpha chains; its clone size means little. The CDR3, as DNA: TGTGCCAGCAGTTTAGCGGGGCCTCGGGGTTACAATGAGCAGTTCTTC. This translates into CASSLAGPRGYNEQFF. The V gene is TRBV28, the J gene TRBJ2-1; D perhaps matches TRBD2 (6 bases). In germline, CDR1 is MDHEN, CDR2 SYDVKM. Trimming took off 2 bases at V and 4 bases at J, with 15 bases between the two ends. This CDR3 has 16 amino acids.

This clonotype was picked up many times. This beta chain turned up in a library designed for alpha chains; as an off-target read, its abundance says little. This chain links TRBV9 with TRBJ1-6; unclear D gene. The CDR3 contains 16 residues. Germline CDR1 reads SGDLS; CDR2 reads YYNGEE. V was trimmed by 0 bases and J by 7 bases, leaving 14 bases between them. The CDR3 DNA is TGTGCCAGCAGCGTAGGGAGAACGGAGAGAAATTCACCCCTCCACTTT. Protein product: CASSVGRTERNSPLHF.